This T cell receptor (beta chain) was recorded in a study of T cells expressing NK-cell markers. With the 5' RACE reads reprocessed, TCRdb shows one record per CDR3 protein and no DNA. The table lists about 260,000 distinct CDR3 sequences. Turning to this clonotype: Its antigen is not known.

The CDR3 totals 14 residues. Looked up from germline, CDR1 is SGDLS and CDR2 is YYNGEE. General observations from the study: Several donors likewise had their CD3+CD56-NKG2C+ fraction led by these clonotypes.

The receptor comes from a man between 18 and 35 years old in good health. Sequencing was done on a sample of blood T cells: a sorted CD56 or NKG2C T cell subset, CD4+ or CD8+ T cells, or bulk PBMC T cells (not recorded which). The chain links TRBV9 to TRBJ2-1; with no DNA, the TCRdb D assignment of TRBD2 cannot be verified. CDR3 sequence reads: CASEALAGVGEQFF.